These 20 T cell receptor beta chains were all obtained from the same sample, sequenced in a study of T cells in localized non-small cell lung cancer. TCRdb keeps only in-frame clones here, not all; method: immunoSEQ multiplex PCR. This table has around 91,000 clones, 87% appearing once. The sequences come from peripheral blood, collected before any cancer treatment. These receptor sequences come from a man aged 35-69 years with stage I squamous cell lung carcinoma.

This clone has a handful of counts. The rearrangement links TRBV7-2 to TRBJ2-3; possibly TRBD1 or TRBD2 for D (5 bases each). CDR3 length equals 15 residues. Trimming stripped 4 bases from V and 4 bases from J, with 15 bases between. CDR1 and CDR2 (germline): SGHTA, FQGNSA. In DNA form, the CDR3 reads TGTGCCAGCAGCTCATCCACCGGGGCCTCAGATACGCAGTATTTT. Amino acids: CASSSSTGASDTQYF.

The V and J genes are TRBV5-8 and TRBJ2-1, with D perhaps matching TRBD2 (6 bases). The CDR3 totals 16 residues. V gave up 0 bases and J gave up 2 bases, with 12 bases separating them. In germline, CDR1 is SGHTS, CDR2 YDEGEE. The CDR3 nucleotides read TGTGCCAGCAGCTTGGGTCCGGGGAGGACCTACAATGAGCAGTTCTTC. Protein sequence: CASSLGPGRTYNEQFF.

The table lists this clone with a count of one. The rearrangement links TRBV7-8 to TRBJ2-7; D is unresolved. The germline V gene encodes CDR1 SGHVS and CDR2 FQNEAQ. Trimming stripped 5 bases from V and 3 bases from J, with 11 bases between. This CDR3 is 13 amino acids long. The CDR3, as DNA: TGTGCCAGCAGCCTGACTTACAACTACGAGCAGTACTTC. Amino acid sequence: CASSLTYNYEQYF.

This CDR3 is CASSLDRGRPGNTIYF. The CDR3 DNA follows: TGTGCCAGCAGCCTCGATCGGGGGAGGCCTGGAAACACCATATATTTT. The chain combines TRBV9 with TRBJ1-3; possible D gene TRBD1, 5 bases. Germline V gene lookup returns CDR1 SGDLS and CDR2 YYNGEE. Trimming took off 4 bases at V and 2 bases at J, with 16 bases between the two ends. The CDR3 is 16 residues long.

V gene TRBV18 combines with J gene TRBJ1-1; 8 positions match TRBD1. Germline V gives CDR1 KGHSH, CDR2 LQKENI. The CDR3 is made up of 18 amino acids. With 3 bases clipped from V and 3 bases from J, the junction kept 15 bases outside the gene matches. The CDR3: CASSPINPDRGRHTEAFF. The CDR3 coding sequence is TGTGCCAGCTCACCGATCAACCCTGACAGGGGTAGGCACACTGAAGCTTTCTTT.

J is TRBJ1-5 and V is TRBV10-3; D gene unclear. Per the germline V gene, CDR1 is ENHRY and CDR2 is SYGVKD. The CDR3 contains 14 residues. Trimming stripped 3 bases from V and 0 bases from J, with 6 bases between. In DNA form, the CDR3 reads TGTGCCATCAGTGACGGGTATAGCAATCAGCCCCAGCATTTT. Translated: CAISDGYSNQPQHF.

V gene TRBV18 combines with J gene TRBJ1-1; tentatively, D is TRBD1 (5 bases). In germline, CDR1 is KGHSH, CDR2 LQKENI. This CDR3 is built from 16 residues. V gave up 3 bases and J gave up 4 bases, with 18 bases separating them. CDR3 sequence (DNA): TGTGCCAGCTCACCTAGGGGCAAATCCATGATCACTGAAGCTTTCTTT. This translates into CASSPRGKSMITEAFF.

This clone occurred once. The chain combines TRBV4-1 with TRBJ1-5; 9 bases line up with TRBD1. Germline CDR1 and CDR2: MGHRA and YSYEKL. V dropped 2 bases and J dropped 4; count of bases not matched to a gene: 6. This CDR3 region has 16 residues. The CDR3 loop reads CASSQSTGGGNQPQHF. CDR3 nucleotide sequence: TGCGCCAGCAGCCAATCTACAGGGGGCGGGAATCAGCCCCAGCATTTT.

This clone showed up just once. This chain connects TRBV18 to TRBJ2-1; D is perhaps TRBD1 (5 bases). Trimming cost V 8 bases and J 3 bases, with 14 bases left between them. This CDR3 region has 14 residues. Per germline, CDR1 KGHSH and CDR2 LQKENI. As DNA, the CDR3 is TGTGCCAGCACGGACACGGATTTCTACAATGAGCAGTTCTTC. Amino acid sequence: CASTDTDFYNEQFF.

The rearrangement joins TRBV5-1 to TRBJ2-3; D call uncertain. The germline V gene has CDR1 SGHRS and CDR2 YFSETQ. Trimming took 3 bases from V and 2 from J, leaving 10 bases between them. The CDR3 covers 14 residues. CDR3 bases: TGCGCCAGCAGCTCAGTTCCTCCCACAGATACGCAGTATTTT. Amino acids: CASSSVPPTDTQYF.

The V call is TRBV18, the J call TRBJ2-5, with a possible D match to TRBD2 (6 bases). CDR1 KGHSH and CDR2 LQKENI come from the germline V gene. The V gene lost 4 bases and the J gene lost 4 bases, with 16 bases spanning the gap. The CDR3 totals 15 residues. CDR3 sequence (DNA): TGTGCCAGCTCACGCAAACTAGCTTTGGGAGAGACCCAGTACTTC. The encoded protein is CASSRKLALGETQYF.

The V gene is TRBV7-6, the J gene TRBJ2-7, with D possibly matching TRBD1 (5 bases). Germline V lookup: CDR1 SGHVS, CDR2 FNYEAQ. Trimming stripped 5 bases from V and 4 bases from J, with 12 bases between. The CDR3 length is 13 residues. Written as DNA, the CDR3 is TGTGCCAGCAGCCTTAGCAGGGAATACGAGCAGTACTTC. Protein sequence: CASSLSREYEQYF. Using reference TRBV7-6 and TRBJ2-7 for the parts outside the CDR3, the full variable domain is GAGVSQSPRYKVTKRGQDVALRCDPISGHVSLYWYRQALGQGPEFLTYFNYEAQQDKSGLPNDRFSAERPEGSISTLTIQRTEQRDSAMYRCASSLSREYEQYFGPGTRLTVT.

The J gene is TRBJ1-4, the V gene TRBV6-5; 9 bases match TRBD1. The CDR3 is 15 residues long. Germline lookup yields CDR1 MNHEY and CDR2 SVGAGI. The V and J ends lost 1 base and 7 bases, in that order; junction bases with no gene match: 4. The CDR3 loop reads CASSYWGQGGEKLFF. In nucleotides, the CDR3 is TGTGCCAGCAGTTACTGGGGACAGGGCGGTGAAAAACTGTTTTTT.

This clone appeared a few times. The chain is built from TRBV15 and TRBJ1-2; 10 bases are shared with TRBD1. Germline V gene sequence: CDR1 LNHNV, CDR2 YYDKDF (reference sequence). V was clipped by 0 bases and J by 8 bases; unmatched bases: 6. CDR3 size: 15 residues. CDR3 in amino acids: CATSRDDRGRGGYTF. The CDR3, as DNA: TGTGCCACCAGCAGAGATGACAGGGGGCGCGGGGGCTACACCTTC.

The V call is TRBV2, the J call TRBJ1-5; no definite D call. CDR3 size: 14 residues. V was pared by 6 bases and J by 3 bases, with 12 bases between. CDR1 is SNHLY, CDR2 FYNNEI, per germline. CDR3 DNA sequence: TGTGCCAGCAGGACGGAACTATACAATCAGCCCCAGCATTTT. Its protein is CASRTELYNQPQHF.

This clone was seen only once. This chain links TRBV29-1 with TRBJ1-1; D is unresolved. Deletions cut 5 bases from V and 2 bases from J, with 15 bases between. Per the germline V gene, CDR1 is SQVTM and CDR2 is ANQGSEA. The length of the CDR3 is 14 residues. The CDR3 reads CSVTLSQLNTEAFF. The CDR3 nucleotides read TGCAGCGTTACACTATCACAGTTAAACACTGAAGCTTTCTTT.

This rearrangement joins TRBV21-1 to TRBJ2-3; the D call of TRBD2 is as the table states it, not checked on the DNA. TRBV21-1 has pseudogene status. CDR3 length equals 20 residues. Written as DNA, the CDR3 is TGTGCCAGCAGCAAAGAACTGCTCGACGGCTGGAGGGGAGACGCAGTAATGGAGTATTTT. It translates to CASSKELLDGWRGDAVMEYF.

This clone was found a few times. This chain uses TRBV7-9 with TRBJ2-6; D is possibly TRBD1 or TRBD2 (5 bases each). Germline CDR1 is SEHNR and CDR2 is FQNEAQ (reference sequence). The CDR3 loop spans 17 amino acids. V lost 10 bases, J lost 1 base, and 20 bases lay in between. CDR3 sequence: CAIPPGRLISGANVLTF. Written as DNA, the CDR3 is TGTGCCATCCCCCCGGGACGTTTAATTTCTGGGGCCAACGTCCTGACTTTC. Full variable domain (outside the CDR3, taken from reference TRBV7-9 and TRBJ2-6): DTGVSQNPRHKITKRGQNVTFRCDPISEHNRLYWYRQTLGQGPEFLTYFQNEAQLEKSRLLSDRFSAERPKGSFSTLEIQRTEQGDSAMYLCAIPPGRLISGANVLTFGAGSRLTVL.

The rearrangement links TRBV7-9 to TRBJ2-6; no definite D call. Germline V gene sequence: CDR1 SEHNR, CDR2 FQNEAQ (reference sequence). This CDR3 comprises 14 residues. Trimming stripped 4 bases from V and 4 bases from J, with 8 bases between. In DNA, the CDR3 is TGTGCCAGCAGCTGGACGAGCGGGGCCAACGTCCTGACTTTC. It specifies CASSWTSGANVLTF.

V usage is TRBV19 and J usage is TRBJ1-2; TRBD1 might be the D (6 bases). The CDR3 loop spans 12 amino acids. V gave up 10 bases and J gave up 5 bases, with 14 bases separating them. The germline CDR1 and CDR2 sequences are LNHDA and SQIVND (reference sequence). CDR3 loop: CAIYRTAYGYTF. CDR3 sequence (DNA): TGTGCCATCTACAGGACAGCGTATGGCTACACCTTC.